This T cell receptor (beta chain) was identified in a study of blood T cell repertoires in COVID-19. About the research overall: T cells, B-cell-depleted T cells, or PBMCs provided the cDNA or gDNA that served as material.

The CDR3 has 17 residues. V was clipped by 0 bases and J by 6 bases; unmatched bases: 3. Germline-derived CDR1 and CDR2 are SGHTA and FQGNSA. TCRdb's table, derived via immunoSEQ multiplex PCR, lists solely in-frame clones and lacks some. This sample has 150,000 to 200,000 clones, with about 87% found just once. The origin of this receptor is a woman aged 65 to 85 with COVID-19, enrolled during active disease. Specimen: peripheral blood. This rearrangement joins TRBV7-2 to TRBJ2-1, with 15 bases that match TRBD2. CDR3 nucleotides: TGTGCCAGCAGCTTAGCGCCGGGACTAGCGGGGGGCAATGAGCAGTTCTTC. This codes for CASSLAPGLAGGNEQFF. The full variable domain, in which reference TRBV7-2 and TRBJ2-1 provide the parts outside the CDR3, is GAGVSQSPSNKVTEKGKDVELRCDPISGHTALYWYRQSLGQGLEFLIYFQGNSAPDKSGLPSDRFSAERTGGSVSTLTIQRTQQEDSAVYLCASSLAPGLAGGNEQFFGPGTRLTVL.